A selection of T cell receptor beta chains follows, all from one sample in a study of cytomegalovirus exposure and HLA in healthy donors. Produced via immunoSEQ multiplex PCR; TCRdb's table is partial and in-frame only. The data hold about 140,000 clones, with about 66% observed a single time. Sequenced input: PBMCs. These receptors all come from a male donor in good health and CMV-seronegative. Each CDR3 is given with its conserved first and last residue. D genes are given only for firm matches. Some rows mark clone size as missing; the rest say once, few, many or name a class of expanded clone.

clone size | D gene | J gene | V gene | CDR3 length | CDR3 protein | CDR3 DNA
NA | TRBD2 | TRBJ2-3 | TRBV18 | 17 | CASSFPWLAGDTDTQYF | TGTGCCAGCTCATTCCCCTGGCTAGCGGGGGACACAGATACGCAGTATTTT
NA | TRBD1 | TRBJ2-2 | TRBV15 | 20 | CATSSSPPGGGQGVAWELFF | TGTGCCACCAGCAGCTCGCCTCCAGGGGGGGGACAGGGCGTCGCGTGGGAGCTGTTTTTT
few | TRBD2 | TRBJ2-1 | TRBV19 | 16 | CASSIPRGGFVNEQFF | TGTGCCAGTAGTATCCCCCGGGGGGGTTTCGTAAATGAGCAGTTCTTC
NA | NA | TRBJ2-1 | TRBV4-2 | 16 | CASSQAGQMIGGEQFF | TGTGCCAGCAGCCAAGCTGGCCAGATGATTGGCGGTGAGCAGTTCTTC
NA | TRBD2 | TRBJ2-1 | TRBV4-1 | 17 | CASSQDWAGTTYNEQFF | TGCGCCAGCAGCCAAGATTGGGCGGGGACTACCTACAATGAGCAGTTCTTC
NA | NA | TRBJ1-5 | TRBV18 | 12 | CASSLANQPQHF | TGTGCCAGCTCACTAGCCAATCAGCCCCAGCATTTT
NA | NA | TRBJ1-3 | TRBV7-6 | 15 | CASTTSQGLGNTIYF | TGTGCCAGCACCACCTCCCAGGGGCTTGGAAACACCATATATTTT
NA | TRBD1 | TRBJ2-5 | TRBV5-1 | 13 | CASSSGQGETQYF | TGCGCCAGCAGCTCAGGACAGGGGGAGACCCAGTACTTC
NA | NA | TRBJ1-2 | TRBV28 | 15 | CASSNNLQGKDGYTF | TGTGCCAGCAGTAACAACCTACAGGGAAAGGATGGCTACACCTTC
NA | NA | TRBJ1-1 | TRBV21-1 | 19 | CASSKADLRDRDGKTEAFF | TGTGCCAGCAGCAAAGCGGATCTAAGGGACAGGGACGGGAAGACTGAAGCTTTCTTT
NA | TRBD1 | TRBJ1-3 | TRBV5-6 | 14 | CASSSGTGVSAIYF | TGTGCCAGCAGTTCCGGGACAGGGGTTTCGGCCATATATTTT
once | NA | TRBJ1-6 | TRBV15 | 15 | CATSRGKRDNSPLHF | TGTGCCACCAGCAGGGGTAAACGGGATAATTCACCCCTCCACTTT
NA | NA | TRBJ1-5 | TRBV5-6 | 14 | CASSSYSRNQPQHF | TGTGCCAGCAGCTCTTACAGTCGGAATCAGCCCCAGCATTTT
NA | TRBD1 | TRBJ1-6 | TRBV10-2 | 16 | CASTSQGPGANSPLHF | TGCGCCAGCACCTCACAGGGGCCGGGGGCTAATTCACCCCTCCACTTT
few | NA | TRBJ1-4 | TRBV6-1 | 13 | CASSEPGYEKLFF | TGTGCCAGCAGTGAGCCGGGGTATGAAAAACTGTTTTTT
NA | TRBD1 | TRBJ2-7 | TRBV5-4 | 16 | CASSFQLGTGDYEQYF | TGTGCCAGCAGCTTTCAACTCGGGACAGGGGACTACGAGCAGTACTTC
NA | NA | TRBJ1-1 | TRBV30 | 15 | CAWTTPGPRGSEAFF | TGTGCCTGGACCACTCCGGGACCCAGGGGATCTGAAGCTTTCTTT
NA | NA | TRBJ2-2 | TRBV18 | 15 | CASSPQGIDTGELFF | TGTGCCAGCTCACCACAGGGGATCGACACCGGGGAGCTGTTTTTT
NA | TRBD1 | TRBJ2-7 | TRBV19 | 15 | CASSMRQGASYEQYF | TGTGCCAGTAGTATGAGACAGGGAGCCTCCTACGAGCAGTACTTC
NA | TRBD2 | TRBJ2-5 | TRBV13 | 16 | CASSLAGLAGVETQYF | TGTGCCAGCAGCTTAGCGGGACTAGCGGGGGTAGAGACCCAGTACTTC
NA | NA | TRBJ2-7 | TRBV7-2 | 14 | CASSPVVPAYEQYF | TGTGCCAGCAGTCCCGTCGTACCAGCCTACGAGCAGTACTTC
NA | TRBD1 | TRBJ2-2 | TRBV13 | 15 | CASSPGTGLGGELFF | TGTGCCAGCAGCCCGGGGACAGGGTTAGGCGGGGAGCTGTTTTTT
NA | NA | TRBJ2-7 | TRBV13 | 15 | CASSLGQGSSYEQYF | TGTGCCAGCAGCTTAGGGCAGGGCTCCTCCTACGAGCAGTACTTC
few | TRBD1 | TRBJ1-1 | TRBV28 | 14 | CASRLHRGNTEAFF | TGTGCCAGCAGGCTTCACAGGGGAAACACTGAAGCTTTCTTT
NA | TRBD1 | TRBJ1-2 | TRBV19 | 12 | CASSRGTDGYTF | TGTGCCAGTAGTAGGGGGACAGATGGCTACACCTTC
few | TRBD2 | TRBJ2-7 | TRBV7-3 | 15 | CASSLGGGGNYEQYF | TGTGCCAGCAGCTTGGGGGGGGGAGGAAACTACGAGCAGTACTTC
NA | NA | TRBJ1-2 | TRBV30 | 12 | CAWKRQVYGYTF | TGTGCCTGGAAACGGCAGGTCTATGGCTACACCTTC
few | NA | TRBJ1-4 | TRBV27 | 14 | CASSPRSSGEKLFF | TGTGCCAGCAGTCCCCGGTCATCGGGGGAAAAACTGTTTTTT
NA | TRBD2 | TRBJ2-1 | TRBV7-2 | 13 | CASRGTSGVGWFF | TGTGCCAGCAGGGGGACTAGCGGGGTGGGGTGGTTCTTC
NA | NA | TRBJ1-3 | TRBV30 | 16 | CAWSPWGRSSGNTIYF | TGTGCCTGGAGTCCCTGGGGGAGGAGCTCTGGAAACACCATATATTTT
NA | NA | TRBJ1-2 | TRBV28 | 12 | CASSFRERGYTF | TGTGCCAGCAGTTTTCGGGAGAGGGGCTACACCTTC
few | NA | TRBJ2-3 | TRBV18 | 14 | CASSTQENTDTQYF | TGTGCCAGCTCAACACAGGAGAACACAGATACGCAGTATTTT
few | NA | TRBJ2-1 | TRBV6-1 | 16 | CASSELLGPRYNEQFF | TGTGCCAGCAGTGAACTACTGGGGCCGAGGTACAATGAGCAGTTCTTC
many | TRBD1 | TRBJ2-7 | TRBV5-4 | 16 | CASIGGGGTGTSRINF | TGTGCCAGCATCGGAGGTGGTGGGACAGGGACCAGCCGGATCAACTTC
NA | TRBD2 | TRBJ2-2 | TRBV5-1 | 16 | CASSLGLAENTGELFF | TGCGCCAGCAGCTTGGGACTAGCGGAAAATACCGGGGAGCTGTTTTTT
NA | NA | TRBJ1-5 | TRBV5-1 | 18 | CASSLVVPKTDSNQPQHF | TGCGCCAGCAGCTTGGTCGTCCCTAAGACGGATAGCAATCAGCCCCAGCATTTC
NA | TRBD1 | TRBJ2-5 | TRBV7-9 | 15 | CASSLRTGWGETQYF | TGTGCCAGCAGCTTAAGGACAGGTTGGGGAGAGACCCAGTACTTC
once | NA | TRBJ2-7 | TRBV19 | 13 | CASSIILSYEQYF | TGTGCCAGTAGTATTATCCTCTCCTACGAGCAGTACTTC
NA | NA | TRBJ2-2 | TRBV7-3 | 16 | CASSLRGATNTGELFF | TGTGCCAGCAGCTTACGTGGGGCAACGAACACCGGGGAGCTGTTTTTT
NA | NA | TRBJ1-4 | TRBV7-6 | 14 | CASSSYQGLRELFF | TGTGCCAGCAGCTCCTATCAGGGGCTGCGGGAACTGTTTTTT
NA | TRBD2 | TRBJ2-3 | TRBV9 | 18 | CASSVDGLAGGRTDTQYF | TGTGCCAGCAGCGTAGACGGACTAGCGGGGGGGCGGACAGATACGCAGTATTTT